The 9 T cell receptor beta chains reported below all come from one sample, sequenced in a study of T cells in Graves' hyperthyroidism and ophthalmopathy. Amplification of TCR beta CDR3 regions was performed using RNA transcripts as template. In the first-round RT-PCR of the TCR CDR3, the HTBI primer set was used. One entry per CDR3 protein, called by TCRdb with MiXCR from the multiplex PCR reads. The profile covers roughly 500,000 distinct CDR3 sequences, with approximately 25% appearing a single time and over 9% taken by the ten largest. The specimen was blood. Source of these receptors: a woman in her 30s with Graves' ophthalmopathy.

This clonotype was recorded many times. V gene TRBV12-3 or TRBV12-4 combines with J gene TRBJ1-1, with D possibly TRBD1 on 5 matching bases. Trimming stripped 3 bases from V and 6 bases from J, with 20 bases between. There are 16 residues in the CDR3. The chain's CDR3 is CASSFHPPSGSPEAFF. The CDR3, as DNA: TGTGCCAGCAGTTTCCACCCCCCTTCAGGGAGCCCTGAAGCTTTCTTT.

This clonotype was seen ten or more times. The chain links TRBV6-5 to TRBJ1-1, with unresolved D. Per germline, CDR1 MNHEY and CDR2 SVGAGI. The CDR3 runs to 15 residues. V was clipped by 0 bases and J by 5 bases, with 13 bases between them. CDR3 amino acids: CASSYSRGISTEAFF. As DNA, the CDR3 is TGTGCCAGCAGTTACTCACGGGGTATTAGTACTGAAGCTTTCTTT.

The chain employs TRBV28 and TRBJ2-7, with TRBD1 identical over 9 bases. Germline trimming cut 6 bases from V and 1 base from J; bases unmatched to any gene: 13. The CDR3 length is 17 residues. Germline CDR1 MDHEN, CDR2 SYDVKM. The CDR3 nucleotides read TGTGCCAGCAGCCATAGTAGGGGGACAGGGATTTCCTACGAGCAGTACTTC. Amino acids: CASSHSRGTGISYEQYF.

Only a few counts were recorded for this clonotype. The chain carries TRBV25-1 and TRBJ2-7; 11 positions match TRBD1. V lost 4 bases and J lost 3; bases outside the gene matches: 11. Germline-derived CDR1 and CDR2 are MGHDK and SYGVNS. The CDR3 runs 17 residues. CDR3 DNA sequence: TGTGCCAGCAGTGCGGAACCCGGGACAGGGGGGGTCTACGAGCAGTACTTC. Translation: CASSAEPGTGGVYEQYF.

V and J are TRBV4-3 and TRBJ1-5; a possible D gene is TRBD1 (6 bases). The CDR3 extends over 17 amino acids. V dropped 4 bases and J dropped 0 bases, with 16 bases sitting between them. The germline gives CDR1 LGHNA, CDR2 YSLEER. The CDR3 protein is CASSLLGQINSNQPQHF. The CDR3 nucleotides are TGCGCCAGCAGCCTACTTGGACAGATCAATAGCAATCAGCCCCAGCATTTT.

This clonotype was seen more than once but under ten times. The chain has TRBV6-5 and TRBJ2-7, with TRBD2 as a possible D gene (6 bases). V lost 3 bases and J lost 3, with 12 bases in between. The CDR3 length is 14 residues. Germline-derived CDR1 and CDR2 are MNHEY and SVGAGI. The CDR3 DNA reads TGTGCCAGCAGTTATGGCGGGGCCGACTACGAGCAGTACTTC. It codes for CASSYGGADYEQYF.

This clonotype showed up many times. The chain carries TRBV2 and TRBJ1-2; D may be TRBD1 (6 bases). V lost 4 bases to trimming and J lost 6 bases, with 9 bases between them. The CDR3 runs to 12 residues. The germline V gene has CDR1 SNHLY and CDR2 FYNNEI. The chain's CDR3 is CASSGTDDGYTF. The CDR3 DNA follows: TGTGCCAGCAGTGGGACAGATGATGGCTACACCTTC. The whole variable domain, filled in from reference TRBV2 and TRBJ1-2, reads EPEVTQTPSHQVTQMGQEVILRCVPISNHLYFYWYRQILGQKVEFLVSFYNNEISEKSEIFDDQFSVERPDGSNFTLKIRSTKLEDSAMYFCASSGTDDGYTFGSGTRLTVV.

This clonotype was seen at least ten times. The rearrangement uses TRBV18 and TRBJ2-2; perhaps TRBD2 as D (6 bases). Germline CDR1 KGHSH, CDR2 LQKENI. The CDR3 covers 14 residues. V lost 4 bases and J lost 5, with 11 bases in between. The CDR3 region has the DNA TGTGCCAGCTCACGTGATGGGGGGACCGGGGAGCTGTTTTTT. Translated: CASSRDGGTGELFF.

Comments on this clonotype: At one end, the junction sequence differs from germline, possibly due to a read error. V gene TRBV7-3 combines with J gene TRBJ2-5; 8 positions agree with TRBD1. CDR1 is SGHTA and CDR2 is FQGTGA in the germline V gene. This CDR3 contains 13 residues. CDR3 region: CASRPTGGETEYF. DNA for the CDR3: TGTGCCAGCAGACCTACAGGGGGAGAGACCGAGTACTTC. Combining the CDR3 with reference TRBV7-3 and TRBJ2-5 gives the whole variable domain GAGVSQTPSNKVTEKGKYVELRCDPISGHTALYWYRQSLGQGPEFLIYFQGTGAADDSGLPNDRFFAVRPEGSVSTLKIQRTERGDSAVYLCASRPTGGETEYFGPGTRLLVL.